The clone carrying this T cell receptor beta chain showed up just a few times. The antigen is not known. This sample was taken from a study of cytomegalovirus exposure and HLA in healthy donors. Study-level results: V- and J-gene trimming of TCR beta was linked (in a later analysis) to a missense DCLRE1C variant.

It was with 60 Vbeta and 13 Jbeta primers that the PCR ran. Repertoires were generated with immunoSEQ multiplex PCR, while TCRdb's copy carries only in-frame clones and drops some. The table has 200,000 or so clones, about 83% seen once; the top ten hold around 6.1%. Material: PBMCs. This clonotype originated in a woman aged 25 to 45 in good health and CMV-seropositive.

CDR3 sequence: CASRVTRYTGELFF. The CDR3 region has the DNA TGTGCCAGCAGAGTGACTAGATACACCGGGGAGCTGTTTTTT. The rearrangement uses TRBV2 and TRBJ2-2; possibly TRBD2 for D (6 bases). CDR1 and CDR2 (germline): SNHLY, FYNNEI. The CDR3 totals 14 residues. Trimming pared 6 bases from V and 3 bases from J, leaving 11 bases between.